What follows is one T cell receptor beta chain and its context. A much larger clone lies one base from this, so it may be a read error. The CDR3 is 14 amino acids. Stable Graves' hyperthyroidism denoted no ophthalmopathy progression over 18 months. Every diagnosis used clinical symptoms, serum thyroxine and TRAb, thyroid ultrasound and orbital computed tomography. This specimen comes from a study of T cells in Graves' hyperthyroidism and ophthalmopathy. RNA transcripts were the template for amplifying TCR beta CDR3 regions. RT-PCR in the first round (using the HTBI primer set) targeted the TCR CDR3. One entry per CDR3 protein results from TCRdb running MiXCR on the multiplex PCR reads. The data hold a few hundred thousand distinct CDR3 sequences, with about 16% observed a single time.

The chain carries TRBV12-3 or TRBV12-4 and TRBJ1-6; maybe TRBD1 (6 bases). Material: blood. The clonotype comes from a woman in her twenties or thirties with Graves' hyperthyroidism. Here the CDR3 reads CASSLNRDNSPPHF. CDR3 nucleotides: TGTGCCAGCAGTTTAAACAGGGATAATTCACCCCCCCACTTT.